The 21 T cell receptor beta chains below were found in one sample sequenced in a study of shared clonotypes between healthy human individuals. Profiling relied on immunoSEQ multiplex PCR, and the TCRdb table lists in-frame clones only, not all of them. The data contain about 1.5 million clones, more than 95% of them singletons. Sequenced material: naive CD4+ T cells sorted from blood. As to subset: CD45RA+ positively selected. The receptors were gathered from a man aged 30 to 45 in good health.

The CDR3 is CASSPVLGMDTIYF. DNA for the CDR3: TGTGCCAGCTCACCAGTTTTAGGGATGGACACCATATATTTT. V gene TRBV18 combines with J gene TRBJ1-3; the D is unclear. Looked up from germline, CDR1 is KGHSH and CDR2 is LQKENI. V dropped 2 bases and J dropped 8 bases, with 13 bases sitting between them. The CDR3 runs to 14 residues.

V gene TRBV27 combines with J gene TRBJ2-1; D ambiguous. CDR1 is MNHEY, CDR2 SMNVEV, per germline (reference sequence). The V end was cut by 8 bases, the J end by 4 bases, with 18 bases between. The CDR3 has 15 residues. The CDR3 DNA is TGTGCCAGCCGCCCCCACCAAGGGCTTTACAATGAGCAGTTCTTC. Translation gives CASRPHQGLYNEQFF.

CDR3 residues: CASSVGTSGKETQYF. In DNA form, the CDR3 reads TGCGCCAGCAGCGTGGGGACTAGCGGGAAAGAGACCCAGTACTTC. The chain is built from TRBV5-1 and TRBJ2-5; TRBD2 agrees at 13 bases. Trimming removed 4 bases from V and 3 bases from J; junction bases left unmatched: 3. Germline CDR1 reads SGHRS; CDR2 reads YFSETQ. CDR3 length: 15 residues.

This chain uses TRBV21-1 with TRBJ2-7. TRBV21-1 is shown as a pseudogene. The CDR3 totals 18 residues. The CDR3 loop is CASSKRGVPPTPAYEQYF. Written as DNA, the CDR3 is TGTGCCAGCAGCAAAAGGGGAGTCCCCCCGACCCCCGCCTACGAGCAGTACTTC.

The V and J genes are TRBV4-3 and TRBJ1-2; a possible D gene is TRBD1 (5 bases). V lost 0 bases, J lost 0 bases, and 17 bases lay in between. CDR1 is LGHNA, CDR2 YSLEER, per germline. This CDR3 has 18 residues. The CDR3 is CASSQDRAGTIPNYGYTF. For the CDR3, the DNA is TGCGCCAGCAGCCAAGATCGGGCAGGGACTATTCCTAACTATGGCTACACCTTC.

This clone was counted a single time. CDR3 amino acids: CASIGRFAGRRGLNTEAFF. DNA of the CDR3: TGTGCCAGCATAGGCCGTTTCGCCGGGAGAAGGGGGTTGAACACTGAAGCTTTCTTT. This chain links TRBV28 with TRBJ1-1, with a weak D call TRBD1 (6 bases). Germline loops: CDR1 MDHEN, CDR2 SYDVKM. The CDR3 covers 19 residues. Trimming took 7 bases from V and 0 from J, leaving 27 bases between them.

The rearrangement joins TRBV27 to TRBJ2-7; 11 bases line up with TRBD2. CDR1 is MNHEY and CDR2 is SMNVEV in the germline V gene (reference sequence). This CDR3 comprises 16 residues. V lost 4 bases and J lost 4; bases outside the gene matches: 9. DNA for the CDR3: TGTGCCAGCAGTTCTGTACAACTAGCGGGAGTGTACGAGCAGTACTTC. Residues: CASSSVQLAGVYEQYF.

The rearrangement links TRBV18 to TRBJ2-5; no definite D call. V shed 0 bases and J shed 6 bases, with 5 bases lying between them. The V gene's germline CDR1 is KGHSH and CDR2 LQKENI. The CDR3 covers 12 residues. For the CDR3, the DNA is TGTGCCAGCTCACCACCGATAAAGACCCAGTACTTC. Translation: CASSPPIKTQYF.

About this clone itself: This CDR3 is also generated by other DNA sequences in the sample. The chain links TRBV6-6 to TRBJ2-7; TRBD1 or TRBD2 may be the D gene (5 bases each). Germline-derived CDR1 and CDR2 are MNHNY and SVGAGI (reference sequence). The CDR3 spans 11 residues. V lost 4 bases, J lost 6 bases, and 7 bases lay in between. CDR3 DNA: TGTGCCAGCAGTTCTGGGGGCGAGCAGTACTTC. This gives the protein CASSSGGEQYF.

The chain recombines TRBV28 with TRBJ1-2; D remains unclear. From germline, CDR1 is MDHEN and CDR2 SYDVKM. V was pared by 2 bases and J by 7 bases, with 11 bases between. The CDR3 loop spans 13 amino acids. The DNA of the CDR3 is TGTGCCAGCAGTTTAGTGACGGCCTTTGGCTACACCTTC. It is translated as CASSLVTAFGYTF.

The CDR3 here is CTSSLTSGRGPGDEQFF. CDR3 nucleotide sequence: TGCACCAGCAGCCTGACTAGCGGGAGGGGGCCAGGCGATGAGCAGTTCTTC. The chain couples TRBV1 to TRBJ2-1; TRBD2, as called in the table, went unchecked against the DNA. TRBV1 corresponds to a pseudogene. This CDR3 region has 17 residues.

The gene calls are TRBV28 and TRBJ2-7, with a weak D call TRBD2 (5 bases). Germline values: CDR1 MDHEN, CDR2 SYDVKM. This CDR3 region has 11 residues. Trimming removed 6 bases from V and 4 bases from J, with 7 bases in between. The CDR3: CASRRDYEQYF. CDR3 nucleotides: TGTGCCAGCAGACGGGATTACGAGCAGTACTTC.

The V call is TRBV4-1, the J call TRBJ2-7; 10 bases agree with TRBD2. The CDR3 extends over 16 amino acids. Trimming removed 6 bases from V and 2 bases from J; junction bases left unmatched: 10. Germline CDR1 and CDR2: MGHRA and YSYEKL. Here the CDR3 reads CASSPQGLAGAYEQYF. The CDR3 DNA sequence: TGCGCCAGCAGTCCTCAGGGGCTAGCGGGAGCCTACGAGCAGTACTTC.

This clone was seen a handful of times. Other DNA variants within this sample encode the same CDR3. J is TRBJ2-7 and V is TRBV5-1, with D possibly TRBD1 on 6 matching bases. Germline V gene data show CDR1 as SGHRS and CDR2 as YFSETQ. Trimming pared 0 bases from V and 7 bases from J, leaving 11 bases between. The CDR3 runs 13 residues. In DNA form, the CDR3 reads TGCGCCAGCAGCTTGGTTACAGGGTATGAGCAGTACTTC. Amino acid sequence: CASSLVTGYEQYF.

This clone was seen many times. V usage is TRBV18 and J usage is TRBJ1-2, with D perhaps TRBD1 (6 bases). Trimming cost V 6 bases and J 2 bases, with 13 bases left between them. There are 14 residues in the CDR3. Germline values: CDR1 KGHSH, CDR2 LQKENI. This CDR3 is CASSPGAGNYGYTF. CDR3 DNA: TGTGCCAGCTCGCCGGGGGCAGGCAACTATGGCTACACCTTC.

The CDR3 nucleotides are TGTGCCAGCAGTTCCAGAAGAGCTAACTATGGCTACACCTTC. It specifies CASSSRRANYGYTF. The chain has TRBV27 and TRBJ1-2; the D is unclear. The CDR3 covers 14 residues. The V gene lost 4 bases and the J gene lost 0 bases, with 9 bases spanning the gap. The V gene's germline CDR1 is MNHEY and CDR2 SMNVEV (reference sequence).

For this clone: Different DNA sequences within this sample yield the same CDR3. The chain recombines TRBV30 with TRBJ1-1, with D perhaps TRBD1 (5 bases). Germline values: CDR1 GTSNPN, CDR2 SVGIG (reference sequence). The V end was cut by 5 bases, the J end by 1 base, with 8 bases between. The CDR3 contains 12 residues. The CDR3: CAWGDGNTEAFF. The CDR3 nucleotides are TGTGCCTGGGGGGACGGGAACACTGAAGCTTTCTTT.

J is TRBJ1-1 and V is TRBV7-8; D is perhaps TRBD1 (6 bases). The length of the CDR3 is 15 residues. Germline values: CDR1 SGHVS, CDR2 FQNEAQ. V lost 2 bases and J 3 bases, leaving 13 bases between the germline ends. The CDR3 region has the DNA TGTGCCAGCAGCTTACCCTCGGGACAACACACTGAAGCTTTCTTT. Protein: CASSLPSGQHTEAFF.

J is TRBJ2-7 and V is TRBV6-5; D remains ambiguous. V lost 2 bases to trimming and J lost 2 bases, with 10 bases between them. The CDR3 totals 14 residues. Germline CDR1 MNHEY, CDR2 SVGAGI. The CDR3 reads CASSYRTAPYEQYF. CDR3 sequence (DNA): TGTGCCAGCAGTTACAGGACGGCCCCCTACGAGCAGTACTTC.

This clone was detected only once. CDR3 bases: TGTGCCAGCAGCGTAGAAAGGGGTATCGGGGAGCTGTTTTTT. It codes for CASSVERGIGELFF. The chain couples TRBV9 to TRBJ2-2; possible D gene TRBD1, 5 bases. CDR1 SGDLS and CDR2 YYNGEE come from the germline V gene. The ends were cut back, 0 bases at V and 7 bases at J, with 10 bases in the middle. The CDR3 is 14 residues long.

This clone was counted only a few times. Within the sample, other DNA sequences also encode this same CDR3. J is TRBJ1-5 and V is TRBV28; D ambiguous. Germline V gene sequence: CDR1 MDHEN, CDR2 SYDVKM. The CDR3 is 12 residues long. The V end was cut by 2 bases, the J end by 5 bases, with 4 bases between. CDR3 sequence: CASSLLDQPQHF. The DNA of the CDR3 is TGTGCCAGCAGTTTACTCGATCAGCCCCAGCATTTT.